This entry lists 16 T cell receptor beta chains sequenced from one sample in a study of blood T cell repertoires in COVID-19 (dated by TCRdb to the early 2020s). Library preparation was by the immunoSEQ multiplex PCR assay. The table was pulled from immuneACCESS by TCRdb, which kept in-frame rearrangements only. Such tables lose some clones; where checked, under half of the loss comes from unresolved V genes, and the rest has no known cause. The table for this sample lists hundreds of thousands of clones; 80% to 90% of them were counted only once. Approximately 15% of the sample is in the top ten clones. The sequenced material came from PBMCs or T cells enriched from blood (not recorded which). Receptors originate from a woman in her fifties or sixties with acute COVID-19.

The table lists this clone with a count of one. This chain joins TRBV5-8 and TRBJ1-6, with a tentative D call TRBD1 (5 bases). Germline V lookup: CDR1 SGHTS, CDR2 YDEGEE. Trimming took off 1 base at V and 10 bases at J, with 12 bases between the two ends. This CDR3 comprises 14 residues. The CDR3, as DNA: TGTGCCAGCAGCTTGACAGGAATTAGGTCACCCCTCCACTTT. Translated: CASSLTGIRSPLHF. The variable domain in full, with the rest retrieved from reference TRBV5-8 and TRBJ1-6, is EAGVTQSPTHLIKTRGQQATLRCSPISGHTSVYWYQQALGLGLQFLLWYDEGEERNRGNFPPRFSGRQFPNYSSELNVNALELEDSALYLCASSLTGIRSPLHFGNGTRLTVT.

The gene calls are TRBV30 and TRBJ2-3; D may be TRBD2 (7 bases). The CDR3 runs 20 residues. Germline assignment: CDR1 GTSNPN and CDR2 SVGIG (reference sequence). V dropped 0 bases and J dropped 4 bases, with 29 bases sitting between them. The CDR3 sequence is CAWSVPVVAGAKFSADTQYF. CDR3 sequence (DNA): TGTGCCTGGAGTGTACCTGTCGTGGCGGGGGCAAAATTTAGCGCAGATACGCAGTATTTT.

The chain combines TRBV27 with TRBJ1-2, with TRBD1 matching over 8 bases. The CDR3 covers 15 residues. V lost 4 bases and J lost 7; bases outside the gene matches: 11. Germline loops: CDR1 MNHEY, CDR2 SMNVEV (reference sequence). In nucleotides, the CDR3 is TGTGCCAGCAGTTCCCAAATGACAGGGGCGGGTGGCTACACCTTC. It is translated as CASSSQMTGAGGYTF.

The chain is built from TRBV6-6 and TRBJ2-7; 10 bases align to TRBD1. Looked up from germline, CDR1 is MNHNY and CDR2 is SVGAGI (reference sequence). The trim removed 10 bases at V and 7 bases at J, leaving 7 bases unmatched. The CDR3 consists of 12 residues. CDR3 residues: CATWTGGKEQYF. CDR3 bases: TGTGCCACCTGGACAGGGGGAAAAGAGCAGTACTTC.

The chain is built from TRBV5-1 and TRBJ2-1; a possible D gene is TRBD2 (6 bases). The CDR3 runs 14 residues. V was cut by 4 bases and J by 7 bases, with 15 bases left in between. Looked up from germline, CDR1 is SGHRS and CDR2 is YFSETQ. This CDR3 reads CASSAGRGLNEQFF. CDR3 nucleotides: TGCGCCAGCAGCGCGGGCCGGGGGTTGAATGAGCAGTTCTTC.

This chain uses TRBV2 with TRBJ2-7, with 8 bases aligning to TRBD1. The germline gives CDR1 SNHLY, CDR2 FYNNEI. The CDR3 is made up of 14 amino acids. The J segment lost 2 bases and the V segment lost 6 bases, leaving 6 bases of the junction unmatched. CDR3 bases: TGTGCCAGCAGAAGGGGACAGGTGCCCTACGAGCAGTACTTC. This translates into CASRRGQVPYEQYF. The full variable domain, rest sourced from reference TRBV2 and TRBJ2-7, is EPEVTQTPSHQVTQMGQEVILRCVPISNHLYFYWYRQILGQKVEFLVSFYNNEISEKSEIFDDQFSVERPDGSNFTLKIRSTKLEDSAMYFCASRRGQVPYEQYFGPGTRLTVT.

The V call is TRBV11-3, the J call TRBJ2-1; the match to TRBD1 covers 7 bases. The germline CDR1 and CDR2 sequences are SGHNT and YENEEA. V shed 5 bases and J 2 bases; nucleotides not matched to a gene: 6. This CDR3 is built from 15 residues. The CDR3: CASSLTGVTYNEQFF. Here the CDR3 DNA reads TGTGCCAGCAGCCTTACAGGGGTCACCTACAATGAGCAGTTCTTC.

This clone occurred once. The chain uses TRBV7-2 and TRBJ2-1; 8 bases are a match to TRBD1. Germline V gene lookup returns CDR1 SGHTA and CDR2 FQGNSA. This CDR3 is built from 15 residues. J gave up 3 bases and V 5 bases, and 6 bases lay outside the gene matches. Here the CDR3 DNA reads TGTGCCAGCAGCCTCCGACAGGGGAACTACAATGAGCAGTTCTTC. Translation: CASSLRQGNYNEQFF.

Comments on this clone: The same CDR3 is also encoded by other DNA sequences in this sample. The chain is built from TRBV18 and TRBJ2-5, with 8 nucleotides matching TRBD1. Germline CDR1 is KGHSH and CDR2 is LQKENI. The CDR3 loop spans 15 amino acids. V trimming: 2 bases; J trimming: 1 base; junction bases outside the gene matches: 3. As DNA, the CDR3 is TGTGCCAGCTCACCAAGGACAGGGACCCAAGAGACCCAGTACTTC. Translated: CASSPRTGTQETQYF.

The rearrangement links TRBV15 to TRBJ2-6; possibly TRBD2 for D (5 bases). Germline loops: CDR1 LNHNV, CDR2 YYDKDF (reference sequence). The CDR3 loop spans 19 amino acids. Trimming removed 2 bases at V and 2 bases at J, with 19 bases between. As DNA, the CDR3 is TGTGCCACCAGCAGATTGGTACCGGGATACTCGACTGGGGCCAACGTCCTGACTTTC. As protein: CATSRLVPGYSTGANVLTF. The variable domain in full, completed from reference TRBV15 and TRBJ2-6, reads DAMVIQNPRYQVTQFGKPVTLSCSQTLNHNVMYWYQQKSSQAPKLLFHYYDKDFNNEADTPDNFQSRRPNTSFCFLDIRSPGLGDTAMYLCATSRLVPGYSTGANVLTFGAGSRLTVL.

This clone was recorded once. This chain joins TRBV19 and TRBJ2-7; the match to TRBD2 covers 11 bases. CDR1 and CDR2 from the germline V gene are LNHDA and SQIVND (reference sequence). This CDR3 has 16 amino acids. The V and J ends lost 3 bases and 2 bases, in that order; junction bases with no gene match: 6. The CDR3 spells CASSIGVAGGPYEQYF. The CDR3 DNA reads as TGTGCCAGTAGTATTGGGGTAGCGGGAGGGCCCTACGAGCAGTACTTC. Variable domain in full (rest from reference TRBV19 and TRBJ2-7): DGGITQSPKYLFRKEGQNVTLSCEQNLNHDAMYWYRQDPGQGLRLIYYSQIVNDFQKGDIAEGYSVSREKKESFPLTVTSAQKNPTAFYLCASSIGVAGGPYEQYFGPGTRLTVT.

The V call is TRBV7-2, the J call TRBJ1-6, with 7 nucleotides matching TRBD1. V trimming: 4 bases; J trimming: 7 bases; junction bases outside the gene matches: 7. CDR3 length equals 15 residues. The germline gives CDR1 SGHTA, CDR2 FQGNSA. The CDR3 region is CASSSEDRWNSPLHF. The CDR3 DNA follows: TGTGCCAGCAGCTCAGAGGACAGGTGGAATTCACCCCTCCACTTT.

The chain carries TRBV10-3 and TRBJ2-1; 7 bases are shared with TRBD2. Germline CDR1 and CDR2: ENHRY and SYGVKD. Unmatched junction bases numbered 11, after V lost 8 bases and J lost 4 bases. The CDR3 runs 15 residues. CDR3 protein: CAIAWRETLYNEQFF. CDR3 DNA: TGTGCCATCGCGTGGCGGGAGACTCTTTACAATGAGCAGTTCTTC.

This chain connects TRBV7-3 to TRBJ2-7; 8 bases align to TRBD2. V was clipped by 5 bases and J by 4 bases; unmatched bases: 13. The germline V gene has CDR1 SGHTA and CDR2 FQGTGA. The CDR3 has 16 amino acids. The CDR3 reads CASSLNGAGGVYEQYF. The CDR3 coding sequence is TGTGCCAGCAGCCTTAATGGTGCGGGAGGCGTTTACGAGCAGTACTTC.

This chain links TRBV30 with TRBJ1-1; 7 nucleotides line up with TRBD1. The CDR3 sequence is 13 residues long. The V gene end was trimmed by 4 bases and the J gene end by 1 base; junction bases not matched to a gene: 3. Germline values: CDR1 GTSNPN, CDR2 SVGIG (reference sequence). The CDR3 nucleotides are TGTGCCTGGAATGGACAGGCGAACACTGAAGCTTTCTTT. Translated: CAWNGQANTEAFF.

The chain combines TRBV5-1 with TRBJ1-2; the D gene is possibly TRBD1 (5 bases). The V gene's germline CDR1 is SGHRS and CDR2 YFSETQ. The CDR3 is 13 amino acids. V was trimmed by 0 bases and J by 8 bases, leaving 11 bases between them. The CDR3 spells CASSLVGAGGYTF. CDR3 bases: TGCGCCAGCAGCTTGGTTGGGGCGGGAGGCTACACCTTC.